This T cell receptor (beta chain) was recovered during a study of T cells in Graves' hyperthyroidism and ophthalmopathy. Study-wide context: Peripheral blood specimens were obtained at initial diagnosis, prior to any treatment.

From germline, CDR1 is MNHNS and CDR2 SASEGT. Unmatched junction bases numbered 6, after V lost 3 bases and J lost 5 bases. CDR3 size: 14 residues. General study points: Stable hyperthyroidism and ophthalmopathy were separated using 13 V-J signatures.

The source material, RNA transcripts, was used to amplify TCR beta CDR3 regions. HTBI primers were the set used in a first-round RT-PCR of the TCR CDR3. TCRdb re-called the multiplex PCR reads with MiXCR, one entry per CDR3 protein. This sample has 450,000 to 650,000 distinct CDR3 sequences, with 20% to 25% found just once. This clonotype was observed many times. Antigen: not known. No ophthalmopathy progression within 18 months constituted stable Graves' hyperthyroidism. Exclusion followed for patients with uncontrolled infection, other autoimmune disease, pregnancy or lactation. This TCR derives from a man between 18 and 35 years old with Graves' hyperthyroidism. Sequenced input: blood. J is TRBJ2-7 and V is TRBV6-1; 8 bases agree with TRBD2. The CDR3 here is CASSEGRGGHEQYF. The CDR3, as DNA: TGTGCCAGCAGTGAGGGCCGGGGGGGCCACGAGCAGTACTTC.